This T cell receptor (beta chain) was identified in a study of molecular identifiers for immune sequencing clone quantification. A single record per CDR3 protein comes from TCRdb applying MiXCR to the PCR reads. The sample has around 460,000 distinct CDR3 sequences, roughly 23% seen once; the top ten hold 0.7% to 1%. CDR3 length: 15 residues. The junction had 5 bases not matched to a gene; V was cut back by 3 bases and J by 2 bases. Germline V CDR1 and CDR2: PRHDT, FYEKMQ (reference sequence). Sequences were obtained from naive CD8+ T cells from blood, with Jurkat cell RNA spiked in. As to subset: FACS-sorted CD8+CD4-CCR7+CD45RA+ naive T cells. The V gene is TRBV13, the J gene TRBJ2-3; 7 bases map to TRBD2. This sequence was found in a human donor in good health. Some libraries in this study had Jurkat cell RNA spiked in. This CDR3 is CASSFTGGLTDTQYF. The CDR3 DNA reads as TGTGCCAGCAGCTTTACGGGGGGACTCACAGATACGCAGTATTTT.